This T cell receptor (beta chain) was obtained from a study of blood T cell repertoires in COVID-19. Overall study context: The study drew acute and convalescent COVID-19 samples from the United States, Italy and Spain. PBMCs, B-cell-depleted T cells, or T cells provided the cDNA or gDNA that made up the material.

As handled by the study authors: Estimates of nucleated cell counts were drawn from the amplification of reference gene primers. The data were produced by immunoSEQ multiplex PCR, yet TCRdb's version contains in-frame clones alone and is incomplete. The V and J calls and clone size were taken over from that table, and D and trimming were inferred from the DNA. The sample has some 700,000 clones; about nine tenths are singletons. This CDR3 is 14 amino acids long. Germline V gives CDR1 LGHNT, CDR2 FRNRAP. Trimming removed 7 bases from V and 6 bases from J, with 19 bases in between. The specimen sequenced was peripheral blood. The sequence was obtained from a woman aged 18-30 years with acute or convalescent COVID-19. The chain joins TRBV12-5 to TRBJ2-7, with D tentatively TRBD1 (6 bases). The CDR3 loop is CASASSQGWSEQYF. Written as DNA, the CDR3 is TGTGCTAGTGCCTCCTCACAGGGCTGGTCCGAGCAGTACTTC.